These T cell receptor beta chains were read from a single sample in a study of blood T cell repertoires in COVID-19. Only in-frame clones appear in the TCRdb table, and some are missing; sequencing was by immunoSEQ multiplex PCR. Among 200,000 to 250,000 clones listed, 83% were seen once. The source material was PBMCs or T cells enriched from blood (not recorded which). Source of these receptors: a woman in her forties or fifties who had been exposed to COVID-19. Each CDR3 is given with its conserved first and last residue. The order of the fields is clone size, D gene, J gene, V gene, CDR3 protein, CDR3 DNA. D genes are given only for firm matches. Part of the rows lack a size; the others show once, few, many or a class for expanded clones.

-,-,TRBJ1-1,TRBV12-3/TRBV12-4,CASSFTGRPVAFF,TGTGCCAGCAGTTTCACAGGCCGCCCCGTCGCTTTCTTT
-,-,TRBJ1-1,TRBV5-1,CASSLASVGEAFF,TGCGCCAGCAGCTTGGCCTCCGTCGGGGAAGCTTTCTTT
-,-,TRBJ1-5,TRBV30,CAWSAGQINQPQHF,TGTGCCTGGAGCGCAGGACAGATCAATCAGCCCCAGCATTTT
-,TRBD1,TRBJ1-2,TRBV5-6,CASSLERDSSYGYTF,TGTGCCAGCAGCTTGGAACGGGACAGTTCCTATGGCTACACCTTC
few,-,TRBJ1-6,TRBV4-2,CASSQFQEYNSPLHF,TGTGCCAGCAGCCAATTTCAGGAATATAATTCACCCCTCCACTTT
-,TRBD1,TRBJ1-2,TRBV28,CASTQTGLHYGYTF,TGTGCCAGCACCCAGACAGGGTTACACTATGGCTACACCTTC
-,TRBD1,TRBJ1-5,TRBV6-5,CASWGQLSNQPQHF,TGTGCCAGCTGGGGACAGCTTAGCAATCAGCCCCAGCATTTT
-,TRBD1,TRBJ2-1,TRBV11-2,CASSLQTGDHEQFF,TGTGCCAGCAGCTTACAGACAGGGGACCATGAGCAGTTCTTC
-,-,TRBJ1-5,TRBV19,CAAAGAVNQPQHF,TGTGCCGCCGCAGGGGCAGTCAATCAGCCCCAGCATTTT
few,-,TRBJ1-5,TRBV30,CAWSKEVNQPQHF,TGTGCCTGGAGTAAGGAGGTGAATCAGCCCCAGCATTTT
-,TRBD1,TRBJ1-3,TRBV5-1,CASSLGGGYSGNTIYF,TGCGCCAGCAGCTTGGGAGGGGGCTACTCTGGAAACACCATATATTTT
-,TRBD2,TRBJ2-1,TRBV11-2,CASSLGGGGIDNEQFF,TGTGCCAGCAGCTTAGGTGGCGGGGGGATTGACAATGAGCAGTTCTTC
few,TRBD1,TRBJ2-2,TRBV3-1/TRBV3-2,CASSRTGPNTGELFF,TGTGCCAGCAGCCGGACAGGGCCCAACACCGGGGAGCTGTTTTTT
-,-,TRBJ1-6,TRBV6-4,CASSEGGRSPLHF,TGTGCCAGCTCCGAGGGGGGGAGGTCACCCCTCCACTTT
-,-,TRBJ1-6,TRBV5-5,CASSHPGHLYSPLHF,TGTGCCAGCAGCCATCCGGGACACCTCTACTCACCCCTCCACTTT
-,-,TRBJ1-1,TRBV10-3,CAISESVGGTEAFF,TGTGCCATCAGTGAGTCGGTAGGGGGCACTGAAGCTTTCTTT
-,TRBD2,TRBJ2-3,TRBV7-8,CASSPKRGATDTQYF,TGTGCCAGCAGCCCTAAGCGGGGGGCCACAGATACGCAGTATTTT
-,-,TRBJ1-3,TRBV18,CASSVPGGRGNTIYF,TGTGCCAGCTCTGTACCCGGGGGAAGAGGAAACACCATATATTTT
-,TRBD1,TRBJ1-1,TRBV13,CASSTTDRGVEAFF,TGTGCCAGCAGCACAACCGACAGGGGGGTTGAAGCTTTCTTT
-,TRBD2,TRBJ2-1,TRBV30,CAWRGTGGQFF,TGTGCCTGGAGGGGTACGGGGGGACAGTTCTTC
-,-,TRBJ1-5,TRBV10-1,CASSPGMGNQPQHF,TGCGCCAGCAGTCCCGGGATGGGGAATCAGCCCCAGCATTTT
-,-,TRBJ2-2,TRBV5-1,CASSLKQGGTGELFF,TGCGCCAGCAGCTTGAAACAGGGTGGAACCGGGGAGCTGTTTTTT
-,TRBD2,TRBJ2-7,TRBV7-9,CASSSGGKANYEQYF,TGTGCCAGCAGCTCCGGGGGGAAGGCAAACTACGAGCAGTACTTC
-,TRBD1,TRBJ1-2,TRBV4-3,CASSLGGPYGYTF,TGCGCCAGCAGCCTAGGGGGCCCCTATGGCTACACCTTC
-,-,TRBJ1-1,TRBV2,CASSEAQGINTEAFF,TGTGCCAGCAGTGAAGCTCAGGGCATTAACACTGAAGCTTTCTTT
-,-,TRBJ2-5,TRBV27,CASMQLGGAQETQYF,TGTGCCAGCATGCAGTTAGGAGGGGCTCAAGAGACCCAGTACTTC